Listed below are T cell receptor beta chains from one sample, sequenced in a study of blood T cell repertoires in COVID-19. Some clones are missing from TCRdb's copy, which holds only in-frame ones; the method was immunoSEQ multiplex PCR. The sample consists of 150,000 to 200,000 clones, about 86% of them appearing once. The source material was peripheral blood. These receptors were taken from a man in his forties or fifties with active or convalescent COVID-19. Both conserved end residues are part of each CDR3. The D gene is left open where the match is weak. Size is stated for part of the rows, as once, few or many counts, or as a class when the clone is expanded.

TGCGCCAGCAGCTTGGCCGTGGTCGGTCCTGAAGCTTTCTTT	CASSLAVVGPEAFF	-	14	-	TRBV5-1	TRBJ1-1
TGTGCCAGCAGTGGGGGACAGGGCTTCTTTGGTTCACCCCTCCACTTT	CASSGGQGFFGSPLHF	TRBD1	16	-	TRBV2	TRBJ1-6
TGTGCCAGCAGCCAAACAGGGGGCGCGGGTGAGCAGTACTTC	CASSQTGGAGEQYF	TRBD1	14	-	TRBV3-1/TRBV3-2	TRBJ2-7
TGTGCCAGCAGCTTGCCAGGGCAGCCCCAGCATTTT	CASSLPGQPQHF	-	12	-	TRBV7-9	TRBJ1-5
TGTGCCAGCATACAGGGGCCTAGGGCTGAAGCTTTCTTT	CASIQGPRAEAFF	-	13	-	TRBV21-1	TRBJ1-1
TGTGCCAGTAGTCGACAGGGGACCGGGGAGCTGTTTTTT	CASSRQGTGELFF	TRBD1	13	once	TRBV19	TRBJ2-2
TGTGCCACCGGGGGGGGCACGGATGAAAAACTGTTTTTT	CATGGGTDEKLFF	-	13	-	TRBV6-5	TRBJ1-4
TGTGCCAGCAGCACTTCAGCGGACTCTGGAAACACCATATATTTT	CASSTSADSGNTIYF	-	15	-	TRBV7-9	TRBJ1-3
TGTGCCAGCAGCAAAGGGCTAGCGGGAGGATATTACCACGAGCAGTACTTC	CASSKGLAGGYYHEQYF	-	17	-	TRBV21-1	TRBJ2-7
TGTGCCAGCAGCATACAGGGATCCTACGAGCAGTACTTC	CASSIQGSYEQYF	-	13	-	TRBV7-3	TRBJ2-7
TGTGCCAGTACCCGGAGCGGATCTAGCACAGATACGCAGTATTTT	CASTRSGSSTDTQYF	-	15	-	TRBV19	TRBJ2-3
TGTGCCAGCAGTGCCACTCTATCACCCCTCCACTTT	CASSATLSPLHF	-	12	once	TRBV28	TRBJ1-6
TGTGCCTGGAGTGACCCACCGGGACTAGCAGCTAACAATGAGCAGTTCTTC	CAWSDPPGLAANNEQFF	TRBD2	17	-	TRBV30	TRBJ2-1
TGTGCCACCAGGCCGACAGGGGGCGTGGAGACCCAGTACTTC	CATRPTGGVETQYF	TRBD1	14	-	TRBV24-1	TRBJ2-5
TGCAGTGCTAGTCAGCGGGAGCGGCGCGGGGAGCTGTTTTTT	CSASQRERRGELFF	TRBD2	14	-	TRBV20-1	TRBJ2-2
TGCGCCAGCAGTTACCGGGACAGGGCGAATGAGCAGTTCTTC	CASSYRDRANEQFF	TRBD1	14	once	TRBV23-1	TRBJ2-1
TGTGCCAGCAGCACGGTCAAGTCTTATTACCAAGAGACCCAGTACTTC	CASSTVKSYYQETQYF	-	16	few	TRBV7-9	TRBJ2-5
TGTGCCAGTTCGACTAGTGCCTACGAGCAGTACTTC	CASSTSAYEQYF	-	12	-	TRBV28	TRBJ2-7
TGTGCCAGCAGCCAAAGGGGACAGGATAATGAAAAACTGTTTTTT	CASSQRGQDNEKLFF	TRBD1	15	-	TRBV3-1/TRBV3-2	TRBJ1-4
TGTGTCAGAAGCTGCGGCAGGGGATACACCGGGGAGCTGTTTTTT	CVRSCGRGYTGELFF	-	15	-	TRBV7-5	TRBJ2-2
TGTGCCAGCAGCCAGGGACAGGTCGGGTATTTT	CASSQGQVGYF	TRBD1	11	-	TRBV12-3/TRBV12-4	TRBJ1-3
TGCGCCAGCAGTCCAACGGGATTAACCTACGAGCAGTACTTC	CASSPTGLTYEQYF	-	14	-	TRBV10-1	TRBJ2-7
TGTGCCACCAGCAGAGTAGGGGCCACTGAAGCTTTCTTT	CATSRVGATEAFF	-	13	once	TRBV15	TRBJ1-1
TGTGCCAGCAGCCAAGGGCTTAGGGGGACACAGGGAAATGGCTACACCTTC	CASSQGLRGTQGNGYTF	-	17	-	TRBV3-1/TRBV3-2	TRBJ1-2
TGTGCCAGTAGTATTCCGGAACAGGGAAGAGCTTTCTTT	CASSIPEQGRAFF	-	13	-	TRBV19	TRBJ1-1
TGTGCCAGCAGCTCCCAGGCCGGGCTAGCGAGAAATGAGCAGTTCTTC	CASSSQAGLARNEQFF	-	16	-	TRBV9	TRBJ2-1
TGTGCCACCAGTGACCCCGGGACAGGGTCCACAGATACGCAGTATTTT	CATSDPGTGSTDTQYF	TRBD1	16	-	TRBV24-1	TRBJ2-3
TGTGCCTGGAACCTCCAGGGAGGGGGGGAGCTGTTTTTT	CAWNLQGGGELFF	TRBD2	13	-	TRBV30	TRBJ2-2
TGTGCCAGCAGCCAAACTAGCGGGGACTTCACCGGGGAGCTGTTTTTT	CASSQTSGDFTGELFF	TRBD2	16	-	TRBV4-2	TRBJ2-2
TGTGCCAGCAGCCAAGATTACGGGACAGGGCAAAACTATGGCTACACCTTC	CASSQDYGTGQNYGYTF	TRBD1	17	-	TRBV4-2	TRBJ1-2
TGTGCCAGCACCGGGACAGGGCATAATTCACCCCTCCACTTT	CASTGTGHNSPLHF	TRBD1	14	once	TRBV2	TRBJ1-6
TGTGCCAGCAGTGAAGAGGTAGCCGCAAGCTATGGCTACACCTTC	CASSEEVAASYGYTF	-	15	-	TRBV2	TRBJ1-2
TGTGCCAGCAGCAAAGCGCTAGCGGTCTCCTACAATGAGCAGTTCTTC	CASSKALAVSYNEQFF	-	16	-	TRBV21-1	TRBJ2-1
TGTGCCAGCAGTTTACTTGGGGGACTTAGCAATCAGCCCCAGCATTTT	CASSLLGGLSNQPQHF	-	16	-	TRBV5-5	TRBJ1-5
TGTGCCAGCAGCCATCGCGGACAGGGAGGGACCGATGAGCAGTTCTTC	CASSHRGQGGTDEQFF	-	16	-	TRBV3-1/TRBV3-2	TRBJ2-1
TGTGCCAGCAGCCGGGGGGGGAGTTTATGGGAGACCCAGTACTTC	CASSRGGSLWETQYF	TRBD2	15	-	TRBV25-1	TRBJ2-5
TGTGCCAGCAGCTTACATTTCGAGCAGTACTTC	CASSLHFEQYF	-	11	-	TRBV11-2	TRBJ2-7
TGTGCCAGCAGTACCGACACAAACTATGGCTACACCTTC	CASSTDTNYGYTF	-	13	-	TRBV5-5	TRBJ1-2
TGTGCCAGCAGCCAAGATGAGAGCCAGTTCTTC	CASSQDESQFF	-	11	-	TRBV4-2	TRBJ2-1